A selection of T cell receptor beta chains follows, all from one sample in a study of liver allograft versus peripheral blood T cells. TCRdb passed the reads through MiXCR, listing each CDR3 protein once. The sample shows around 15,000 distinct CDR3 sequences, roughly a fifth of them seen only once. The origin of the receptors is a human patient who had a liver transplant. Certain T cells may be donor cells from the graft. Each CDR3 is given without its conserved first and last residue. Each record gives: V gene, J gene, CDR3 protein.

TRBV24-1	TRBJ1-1	ATSPNTMGGPSDTEAF
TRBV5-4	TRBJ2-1	ASRNSGFLYNEQF
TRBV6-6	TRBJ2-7	ASSDSQAYEQY
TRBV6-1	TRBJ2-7	ASSEISTRTGRDYEQY
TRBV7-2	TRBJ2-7	ASSPLRNRDEQY
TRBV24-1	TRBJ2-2	ATSGRGNTGELF
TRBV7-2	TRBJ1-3	ASSARPIGWENSGNTIY
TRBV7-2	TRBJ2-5	ASSLGLAGGTQETQY
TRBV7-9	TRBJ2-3	ASSLPGYTQY
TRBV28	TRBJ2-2	ASSFGGLTNTGELF
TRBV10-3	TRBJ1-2	ASASGQVNYGYT
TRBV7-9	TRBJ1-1	ASSLVALGNTEAF
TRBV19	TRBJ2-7	ASSLPGQGPYEQY
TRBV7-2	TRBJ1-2	ASSPRDRGSGYT
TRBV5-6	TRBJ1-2	ASSQPTDGYGYT
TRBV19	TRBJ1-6	ASSQTGSSPLH
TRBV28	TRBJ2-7	ASSSSLKGGLDEQY
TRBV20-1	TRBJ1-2	SAKPGTGEFGYT
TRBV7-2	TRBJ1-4	ASSGRRDEKLF
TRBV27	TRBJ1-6	ASREQGANSPLH
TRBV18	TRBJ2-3	ASSPLTSGGALSTDTQY
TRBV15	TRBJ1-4	ATSRLRSRDRVIDEKLF
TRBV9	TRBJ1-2	ASSPRRSDSAAQPYYGYT
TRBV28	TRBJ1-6	ATLGGGVWSPLH
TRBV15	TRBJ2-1	ATSRDAGSYNEQF
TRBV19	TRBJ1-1	ASRSGGPRDTEAF
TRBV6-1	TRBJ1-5	ASSEGAGGSRSNQPQH
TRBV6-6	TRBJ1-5	ASSPTGGNQPQH
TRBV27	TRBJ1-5	ASNPVFSNQPQH
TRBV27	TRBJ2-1	ASSLVQGHEQF
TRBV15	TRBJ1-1	ATSRDGGATEAF
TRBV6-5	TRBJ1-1	ASRMQGSYTEAF
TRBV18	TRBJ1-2	ASSPPFEDNGYT
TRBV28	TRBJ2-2	ASSRLGVGELF
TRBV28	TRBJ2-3	ASSLAQAGGWKDTQY
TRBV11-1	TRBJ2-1	ASSPRTGGAYNEQF
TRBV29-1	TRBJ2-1	SVGIAGNEQF
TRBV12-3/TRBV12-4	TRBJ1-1	ASSLSAGGAF
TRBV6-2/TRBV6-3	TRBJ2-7	ARPRTDSYEQY
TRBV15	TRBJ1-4	ATSREGGGARNGKLF
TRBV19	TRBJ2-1	ASNDKGRVNEQF
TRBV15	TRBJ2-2	ATSRDFAYAGELF
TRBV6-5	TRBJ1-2	ASSYSAAAGGGYT
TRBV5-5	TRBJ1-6	ASRPDGNSPLH
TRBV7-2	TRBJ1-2	ASSITRGSIGYGYT
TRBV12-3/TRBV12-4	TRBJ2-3	ASSLARTDTQY
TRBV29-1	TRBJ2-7	SVGARWGSYEQY
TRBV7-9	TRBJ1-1	ASSFRGRNTEAF
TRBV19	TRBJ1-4	ASSRDSRLKKLF
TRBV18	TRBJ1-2	ASSPQGGIYGYT
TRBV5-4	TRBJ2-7	ASSLGGTGGGYEQY
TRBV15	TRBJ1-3	ATSYGTASGNTIY
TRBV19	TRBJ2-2	ASSMDYANTGELF
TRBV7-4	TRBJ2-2	ASSSQGGNTGELF
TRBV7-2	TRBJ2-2	ASSFRGRTGELF
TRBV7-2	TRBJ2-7	ASSRSVGGYEQY
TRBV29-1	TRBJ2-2	SVVPSGNTGELF